The 16 T cell receptor beta chains in this list originate from one sample, sequenced in a study of spatial heterogeneity in lung cancer. Time point reported: sample taken at primary tumor resection. Each CDR3 protein gets one entry after TCRdb re-called the 5' RACE reads with MiXCR. The top ten clones hold 14% to 15% of a sample with 60,000 to 75,000 distinct CDR3 sequences, around 6% of them seen once. The sequencing used PBMCs, collected at surgery. All receptors derive from a female donor with early-stage non-small cell lung cancer.

This clonotype occurred a few times. The chain recombines TRBV12-3 or TRBV12-4 with TRBJ1-4; no reliable D call. V lost 3 bases and J lost 8, with 13 bases in between. This CDR3 spans 14 amino acids. CDR3 residues: CASSFLTAQEKLFF. The CDR3 coding sequence is TGTGCCAGCAGTTTCCTCACAGCACAGGAAAAACTGTTTTTT.

Ten or more counts support this clonotype. The V gene is TRBV11-3, the J gene TRBJ1-2; perhaps TRBD1 as D (6 bases). CDR1 SGHNT and CDR2 YENEEA come from the germline V gene. V lost 4 bases to trimming and J lost 6 bases, with 15 bases between them. This CDR3 is 14 amino acids long. The CDR3 here is CASSSQGTYHGYTF. In DNA, the CDR3 is TGTGCCAGCAGCTCGCAGGGGACCTATCATGGCTACACCTTC.

This rearrangement joins TRBV20-1 to TRBJ2-5; D gene unclear. CDR1 DFQATT and CDR2 SNEGSKA come from the germline V gene (reference sequence). This CDR3 contains 14 residues. V was clipped by 5 bases and J by 3 bases, with 16 bases between them. The CDR3 coding sequence is TGCAGTGCTCCCCCCGGTGGTGTAGAAGAGACCCAGTACTTC. Its translation: CSAPPGGVEETQYF.

This clonotype was counted a few times. This chain connects TRBV29-1 to TRBJ1-5; D ambiguous. Germline loops: CDR1 SQVTM, CDR2 ANQGSEA. V was trimmed by 4 bases and J by 4 bases, leaving 14 bases between them. The CDR3 runs 14 residues. CDR3 bases: TGCAGCGTTGCCAAGGCAGGTGGGAATCAGCCCCAGCATTTT. This gives the protein CSVAKAGGNQPQHF.

The chain has TRBV2 and TRBJ2-6; no clear D. V was clipped by 7 bases and J by 4 bases, with 17 bases between them. Germline V gene sequence: CDR1 SNHLY, CDR2 FYNNEI. CDR3 length: 16 amino acids. The CDR3 sequence: CASTVARVPGANVLTF. CDR3 bases: TGTGCCAGCACCGTCGCCCGGGTTCCGGGGGCCAACGTCCTGACTTTC.

The rearrangement joins TRBV4-2 to TRBJ1-3, with D uncertain. V lost 0 bases and J 6 bases, leaving 12 bases between the germline ends. The CDR3 extends over 15 amino acids. The germline gives CDR1 LGHNA, CDR2 YNFKEQ. CDR3 region: CASSQDRRMENTIYF. The CDR3 bases are TGTGCCAGCAGCCAAGATCGGCGGATGGAAAACACCATATATTTT.

Comments on this clonotype: A much larger clone lies a single base off, so this may be a read error. The chain joins TRBV7-9 to TRBJ1-1; D remains unclear. Between the trimmed V and J ends, which lost 6 bases and 1 base, there was a span of 6 bases. CDR1 is SEHNR, CDR2 FQNEAQ, per germline (reference sequence). This CDR3 spans 12 amino acids. The CDR3 DNA reads as TGTGCCAGCAGTCAACAGAACACTGAAGCTTTCTTT. Translated, it gives CASSQQNTEAFF.

This clonotype has only a few counts. V gene TRBV12-3 or TRBV12-4 combines with J gene TRBJ2-1; D unresolved. The CDR3 length is 14 residues. The V gene lost 3 bases and the J gene lost 4 bases, with 10 bases spanning the gap. The CDR3 bases are TGTGCCAGCAGTTTCCGACTTTCGTACAATGAGCAGTTCTTC. It translates to CASSFRLSYNEQFF.

This chain connects TRBV20-1 to TRBJ2-3, with 10 bases that match TRBD1. Unmatched junction bases numbered 7, after V lost 6 bases and J lost 4 bases. This CDR3 has 14 amino acids. Germline CDR1 and CDR2: DFQATT and SNEGSKA (reference sequence). CDR3 region: CSARRQGASDTQYF. The CDR3 DNA reads TGCAGTGCACGGAGACAGGGGGCATCAGATACGCAGTATTTT.

This clonotype was counted at least ten times. V gene TRBV7-8 combines with J gene TRBJ2-1; 10 bases agree with TRBD2. Trimming removed 1 base from V and 5 bases from J; junction bases left unmatched: 2. There are 15 residues in the CDR3. Germline V gives CDR1 SGHVS, CDR2 FQNEAQ. CDR3 nucleotide sequence: TGTGCCAGCAGCTTAGTAGCGGGGGGCGACAATGAGCAGTTCTTC. It is translated as CASSLVAGGDNEQFF. The full variable domain, rest sourced from reference TRBV7-8 and TRBJ2-1, is GAGVSQSPRYKVAKRGQDVALRCDPISGHVSLFWYQQALGQGPEFLTYFQNEAQLDKSGLPSDRFFAERPEGSVSTLKIQRTQQEDSAVYLCASSLVAGGDNEQFFGPGTRLTVL.

This clonotype was counted between two and nine times. This chain uses TRBV11-2 with TRBJ2-3, with TRBD1 identical over 7 bases. Losses at the gene ends were 0 bases for V and 0 bases for J; bases not matched to a gene: 6. Germline V gene data show CDR1 as SGHAT and CDR2 as FQNNGV. The CDR3 consists of 17 residues. The CDR3: CASSLDLVTGSTDTQYF. DNA for the CDR3: TGTGCCAGCAGCTTAGATCTAGTGACAGGGAGCACAGATACGCAGTATTTT.

This rearrangement joins TRBV13 to TRBJ2-7; no firm D call. Trimming removed 5 bases from V and 3 bases from J, with 17 bases in between. The germline CDR1 and CDR2 sequences are PRHDT and FYEKMQ (reference sequence). The CDR3 spans 15 residues. Here the CDR3 DNA reads TGTGCCAGCAGCCGACCCACGTCCGGGCACTACGAGCAGTACTTC. Its protein product is CASSRPTSGHYEQYF. Full variable domain (remainder filled in from reference TRBV13 and TRBJ2-7): AAGVIQSPRHLIKEKRETATLKCYPIPRHDTVYWYQQGPGQDPQFLISFYEKMQSDKGSIPDRFSAQQFSDYHSELNMSSLELGDSALYFCASSRPTSGHYEQYFGPGTRLTVT.

This clonotype was counted between two and nine times. V and J are TRBV12-3 or TRBV12-4 and TRBJ1-5, with D possibly being TRBD1 (5 bases). The ends were cut back, 5 bases at V and 3 bases at J, with 11 bases in the middle. The CDR3 consists of 14 residues. DNA of the CDR3: TGTGCCAGCAGTCCGGGACGGACCAATCAGCCCCAGCATTTT. Its protein is CASSPGRTNQPQHF.

This clonotype was counted only a few times. The chain is built from TRBV12-3 or TRBV12-4 and TRBJ1-6; TRBD1 matches at 8 bases. The CDR3 has 14 residues. V lost 6 bases to trimming and J lost 10 bases; unmatched junction nucleotides: 8. The DNA for the CDR3 is TGTGCCAGCAGCGCCGGACAGGGTCGATCACCCCTCCACTTT. Residues: CASSAGQGRSPLHF.

Ten or more counts support this clonotype. The chain couples TRBV28 to TRBJ2-3; 8 bases map to TRBD1. Germline-derived CDR1 and CDR2 are MDHEN and SYDVKM. The CDR3 is 18 residues long. V trimming: 3 bases; J trimming: 2 bases; junction bases outside the gene matches: 13. Here the CDR3 reads CASSFPRTGMLITDTQYF. CDR3 nucleotides: TGTGCCAGCAGTTTCCCACGGACAGGGATGCTGATCACAGATACGCAGTATTTT. Full variable domain (outside the CDR3, taken from reference TRBV28 and TRBJ2-3): DVKVTQSSRYLVKRTGEKVFLECVQDMDHENMFWYRQDPGLGLRLIYFSYDVKMKEKGDIPEGYSVSREKKERFSLILESASTNQTSMYLCASSFPRTGMLITDTQYFGPGTRLTVL.

This clonotype was seen many times. The chain has TRBV9 and TRBJ1-4; D possibly corresponds to TRBD1 (6 bases). V was trimmed by 0 bases and J by 4 bases, leaving 10 bases between them. The CDR3 spans 15 residues. From germline, CDR1 is SGDLS and CDR2 YYNGEE. DNA of the CDR3: TGTGCCAGCAGCGTAGGGGGGCGGCGTAATGAAAAACTGTTTTTT. This gives the protein CASSVGGRRNEKLFF.